Here is one T cell receptor (beta chain) with its context. Which antigen it targets is not known. No per-base quality is available; no much larger clone lies one base away. The data were obtained in a study of cytomegalovirus exposure and HLA in healthy donors (TCRdb year 2017). Regarding the research as a whole: According to a later analysis, one platform produced both the roughly 110 validation repertoires and the 666 repertoires of the first cohort. In addition to the first cohort of approximately 670 subjects, a separate validation cohort of around 110 different subjects was used. The study aimed to test whether cataloging public T cell receptors could reveal signatures of past pathogen exposure. The study combined high-throughput TCR immunosequencing, statistical association of individual TCRs with disease status, and machine learning to predict cytomegalovirus infection status. Points the paper makes about the study in general: Most TCR sequences were observed very rarely across donors, whereas some public TCRs were present in many individuals. A later analysis had no HLA typing for the validation cohort, so co-occurrence there was scored across all 120 repertoires. Subsequent analysis determined that TCRs grouped into clusters in the first cohort also showed a tendency toward co-occurrence across the 130 or so validation repertoires, and 85% to 95% of cluster scores exceeded 0. The authors suggested that the approach could potentially be generalized to other disease states and immunological phenotypes. In vitro tests confirmed that three of the cytomegalovirus-associated TCR beta chains recognize cytomegalovirus antigens. The classifier was reported to diagnose cytomegalovirus status with high specificity and sensitivity in both the original and validation cohorts. A total of 164 TCR beta chains were listed by the study as associated with cytomegalovirus.

The library relied on the immunoSEQ multiplex PCR assay. Per the original workflow: To diagnose cytomegalovirus status from the catalog of TCR beta chain sequences, a statistical classification framework was built. This immuneACCESS table, as held by TCRdb, lists in-frame sequences with V and J called but not all clones. Of the missing ones, under half trace to an unresolved V gene in checked studies; the others have no known cause. Clone size and V and J calls were adopted from that table, with D and trimming inferred from the DNA. Present in this sample are under 400,000 clones, roughly 87% of which were seen just once. The ten largest make up roughly 0.96% of the sample. The CDR3 runs 11 amino acids, cysteine and phenylalanine included. Only the CDR3 DNA is retained, 33 bases long and in frame from the first base. V loses 6 bases of germline sequence and J loses 1 base, and the interval between the two ends is 4 bases. Based on the germline V gene, the CDR1 and CDR2 sequences are MNHEY and SVGAGI.

Donors formed part of the validation cohort, which comprised over a hundred subjects and was distinct from the first cohort of under 750 subjects. The material sequenced was PBMCs. This clonotype originated in a man younger than 40 in good health and CMV-seronegative. The chain uses TRBV6-5 and TRBJ2-7, with no confidently assigned D gene. The nucleotides read TGTGCCAGCAGCCGTTCCTACGAGCAGTACTTC. This yields the protein CASSRSYEQYF.